These 28 T cell receptor beta chains were all obtained from the same sample, sequenced in a study of T cells in Graves' hyperthyroidism and ophthalmopathy (dated by TCRdb to about 2019). The library was made by multiplex PCR. TCRdb names Illumina HiSeq 2000 as the instrument used. The TCR beta CDR3 regions were amplified from the RNA transcripts. A first-round RT-PCR of the TCR CDR3 used the HTBI primer set with the Qiagen OneStep RT-PCR kit. The raw public data were reprocessed by TCRdb itself: fastp quality trimming at Q25, MiXCR clonotype calling, in-frame beta chains only. Every distinct CDR3 protein forms one entry, paired with its most common genes and DNA. This sample gives fewer than 650,000 distinct CDR3 sequences in total; 14% of them show up just once. Of the sample, about 14% falls within the top ten clones. The sample consisted of blood. Every receptor here comes from a woman aged 40 to 55 with Graves' hyperthyroidism.

This clonotype was seen many times. The genes are TRBV7-9 and TRBJ2-6; D perhaps matches TRBD2 (5 bases). The CDR3 loop spans 18 amino acids. V lost 5 bases to trimming and J lost 2 bases, with 19 bases between them. Germline V lookup: CDR1 SEHNR, CDR2 FQNEAQ (reference sequence). The CDR3 sequence: CASSPPPPGVPGANVLTF. The DNA of the CDR3 is TGTGCCAGCAGCCCTCCCCCCCCCGGGGTTCCTGGGGCCAACGTCCTGACTTTC.

The table lists this clonotype with a few counts. J is TRBJ1-2 and V is TRBV6-1; TRBD1 matches 8 bases. Germline V CDR1 and CDR2: MNHNS, SASEGT. J gave up 1 base and V 2 bases, and 6 bases lay outside the gene matches. This CDR3 comprises 16 residues. The CDR3 loop reads CASSEWGDRSNYGYTF. CDR3 bases: TGTGCCAGCAGTGAATGGGGGGACAGGAGTAACTATGGCTACACCTTC.

V gene TRBV6-1 combines with J gene TRBJ1-4; 8 bases map to TRBD1. The CDR3 contains 16 residues. The V gene end was trimmed by 3 bases and the J gene end by 4 bases; junction bases not matched to a gene: 7. Germline CDR1 is MNHNS and CDR2 is SASEGT. CDR3 loop: CASSEGTGGGNEKLFF. In DNA, the CDR3 is TGTGCCAGCAGTGAGGGTACAGGGGGTGGTAATGAAAAACTGTTTTTT.

This clonotype occurred many times. The rearrangement links TRBV30 to TRBJ2-7; D remains ambiguous. V lost 1 base and J 4 bases, leaving 14 bases between the germline ends. Germline loops: CDR1 GTSNPN, CDR2 SVGIG (reference sequence). The CDR3 runs to 14 residues. The CDR3 DNA reads as TGTGCCTGGAGTGCCGTTCACACCCCTTACGAGCAGTACTTC. Its protein product is CAWSAVHTPYEQYF.

In its sample, this clonotype was seen many times. The chain has TRBV20-1 and TRBJ2-7; TRBD1 matches 8 bases. Trimming at V came to 6 bases and at J to 2 bases, leaving 6 bases not matched to a gene. This CDR3 contains 13 residues. Germline V gene lookup returns CDR1 DFQATT and CDR2 SNEGSKA (reference sequence). In DNA form, the CDR3 reads TGCAGTGCCAAAGGACAGGGTCCCTACGAGCAGTACTTC. Protein sequence: CSAKGQGPYEQYF.

The chain joins TRBV5-6 to TRBJ1-1; D is unclear. This CDR3 has 17 amino acids. Germline assignment: CDR1 SGHDT and CDR2 YYEEEE. Trimming shortened V by 1 base and J by 1 base, and 17 bases separated the two germline ends. CDR3 residues: CASSLFLVAAGNTEAFF. DNA for the CDR3: TGTGCCAGCAGCTTGTTTTTGGTAGCCGCGGGGAACACTGAAGCTTTCTTT.

This clonotype was seen many times. This chain joins TRBV9 and TRBJ2-2; the match to TRBD1 covers 7 bases. V was pared by 3 bases and J by 7 bases, with 6 bases of the junction left unmatched. This CDR3 contains 14 residues. The germline gives CDR1 SGDLS, CDR2 YYNGEE. This CDR3 is CASSGTGEVGELFF. CDR3 nucleotide sequence: TGTGCCAGCAGCGGAACAGGGGAAGTCGGGGAGCTGTTTTTT. Full variable domain (outside the CDR3, taken from reference TRBV9 and TRBJ2-2): DSGVTQTPKHLITATGQRVTLRCSPRSGDLSVYWYQQSLDQGLQFLIQYYNGEERAKGNILERFSAQQFPDLHSELNLSSLELGDSALYFCASSGTGEVGELFFGEGSRLTVL.

There are many counts of this clonotype. The chain is built from TRBV15 and TRBJ2-7; no clear D. The V gene's germline CDR1 is LNHNV and CDR2 YYDKDF (reference sequence). V dropped 0 bases and J dropped 9 bases, with 18 bases sitting between them. The CDR3 has 15 residues. The CDR3 region is CATSRDRTGEEWQYF. The CDR3 DNA follows: TGTGCCACCAGCAGAGATCGGACGGGTGAGGAGTGGCAGTACTTC.

This clonotype appeared many times. The chain employs TRBV2 and TRBJ1-1; no definite D call. The V gene's germline CDR1 is SNHLY and CDR2 FYNNEI. V was clipped by 1 base and J by 2 bases, with 11 bases between them. This CDR3 contains 15 residues. CDR3 loop: CASSEEGGLNTEAFF. As DNA, the CDR3 is TGTGCCAGCAGTGAAGAGGGAGGGTTAAACACTGAAGCTTTCTTT.

The chain employs TRBV13 and TRBJ2-2, with D perhaps TRBD2 (6 bases). Trimming stripped 7 bases from V and 3 bases from J, with 9 bases between. Germline assignment: CDR1 PRHDT and CDR2 FYEKMQ (reference sequence). The CDR3 covers 13 residues. The CDR3 is CASTSGYTGELFF. The CDR3 region has the DNA TGTGCCAGCACAAGCGGGTACACCGGGGAGCTGTTTTTT.

This clonotype has a count of ten or more. The chain combines TRBV12-3 or TRBV12-4 with TRBJ1-1; no clear D. V dropped 0 bases and J dropped 3 bases, with 5 bases sitting between them. The CDR3 runs to 13 residues. CDR3 sequence (DNA): TGTGCCAGCAGTTTAGCGTCCTACACTGAAGCTTTCTTT. Translated: CASSLASYTEAFF.

This clonotype was observed once. A much larger clone sits a single nucleotide away, making a read error possible. The chain carries TRBV13 and TRBJ2-1; possible D gene TRBD1, 5 bases. This CDR3 contains 12 residues. The germline V gene has CDR1 PRHDT and CDR2 FYEKMQ (reference sequence). The CDR3 here is CASSTDTGEQSF. CDR3 in DNA: TGTGCCAGCAGCACGGACACCGGAGAGCAGTCCTTC.

In its sample, this clonotype was seen many times. V is TRBV6-2 or TRBV6-3 and J is TRBJ2-7, with 13 bases lining up with TRBD2. This CDR3 is built from 17 residues. J was trimmed by 0 bases and V by 6 bases; bases with no gene match: 8. The germline gives CDR1 MNHEY, CDR2 SVGEGT. Here the CDR3 DNA reads TGTGCCAGCAGAGGGGGGACTAGCGGGACCTTCTCCTACGAGCAGTACTTC. It is translated as CASRGGTSGTFSYEQYF.

The chain joins TRBV9 to TRBJ2-3, with 8 bases identical to TRBD2. Germline trimming cut 0 bases from V and 4 bases from J; bases unmatched to any gene: 7. The germline V gene has CDR1 SGDLS and CDR2 YYNGEE. The CDR3 spans 16 residues. The CDR3 DNA reads TGTGCCAGCAGCGTAGGGGATAGCGGGAAGGCAGATACGCAGTATTTT. Its translation is CASSVGDSGKADTQYF.

This clonotype was counted many times. The rearrangement links TRBV15 to TRBJ2-7, with D tentatively TRBD1 (6 bases). Trimming removed 5 bases from V and 7 bases from J, with 12 bases in between. Looked up from germline, CDR1 is LNHNV and CDR2 is YYDKDF (reference sequence). This CDR3 spans 12 amino acids. CDR3 amino acids: CATSPGTREQYF. The CDR3 coding sequence is TGTGCCACCAGCCCCGGGACAAGGGAGCAGTACTTC.

The chain links TRBV6-1 to TRBJ2-1; 8 bases are shared with TRBD1. This CDR3 spans 15 amino acids. Germline V gene sequence: CDR1 MNHNS, CDR2 SASEGT. With V trimmed by 5 bases and J by 1 base, 4 bases remained unmatched. CDR3 in DNA: TGTGCCAGCAGTAGGACAGGGTATTCCTACAATGAGCAGTTCTTC. Translated: CASSRTGYSYNEQFF.

Many counts were recorded for this clonotype. Here the CDR3 reads CASSLSVVANSPLHF. The DNA for the CDR3 is TGTGCCAGCAGTTTATCGGTGGTAGCTAATTCACCCCTCCACTTT. This chain joins TRBV28 and TRBJ1-6; no definite D call. Germline V CDR1 and CDR2: MDHEN, SYDVKM. CDR3 length: 15 residues. V lost 1 base and J lost 6, with 10 bases in between.

The sample holds many counts of this clonotype. The CDR3 reads CSARVAGVVYEQYF. The CDR3 DNA is TGCAGTGCTAGGGTAGCGGGAGTAGTTTACGAGCAGTACTTC. The V gene is TRBV20-1, the J gene TRBJ2-7; 9 bases line up with TRBD2. Germline CDR1 DFQATT, CDR2 SNEGSKA (reference sequence). With V trimmed by 3 bases and J by 4 bases, 7 bases remained unmatched. This CDR3 comprises 14 residues.

V is TRBV5-6 and J is TRBJ2-5; 16 bases map to TRBD2. There are 19 residues in the CDR3. Germline V gene data show CDR1 as SGHDT and CDR2 as YYEEEE. Losses at the gene ends were 4 bases for V and 4 bases for J; bases not matched to a gene: 13. CDR3 sequence reads: CASSAPGTSGRAGGETQYF. CDR3 nucleotide sequence: TGTGCCAGCAGCGCCCCCGGGACTAGCGGGAGGGCCGGTGGAGAGACCCAGTACTTC. Drawing the rest from reference TRBV5-6 and TRBJ2-5, the complete variable domain is DAGVTQSPTHLIKTRGQQVTLRCSPKSGHDTVSWYQQALGQGPQFIFQYYEEEERQRGNFPDRFSGHQFPNYSSELNVNALLLGDSALYLCASSAPGTSGRAGGETQYFGPGTRLLVL.

The rearrangement joins TRBV3-1 to TRBJ2-3; D is perhaps TRBD2 (6 bases). Germline CDR1 LGHDT, CDR2 YNNKEL (reference sequence). The CDR3 runs to 14 residues. V lost 4 bases and J 10 bases, leaving 18 bases between the germline ends. The CDR3 sequence is CASSLDYTGGAQYF. CDR3 nucleotides: TGTGCCAGCAGCCTCGACTACACGGGCGGGGCGCAGTATTTT.

This clonotype was recorded many times. CDR3 DNA sequence: TGTGCCAGCAGTCCCCTTCCTTATGAGCAGTACTTC. Its protein is CASSPLPYEQYF. J is TRBJ2-7 and V is TRBV28; no definite D call. Deletions cut 5 bases from V and 7 bases from J, with 12 bases between. This CDR3 contains 12 residues. Germline CDR1 reads MDHEN; CDR2 reads SYDVKM.

This clonotype was recorded many times. This chain uses TRBV11-2 with TRBJ2-1; 9 nucleotides match TRBD2. The CDR3 loop spans 16 amino acids. V shed 2 bases and J 6 bases; nucleotides not matched to a gene: 8. Looked up from germline, CDR1 is SGHAT and CDR2 is FQNNGV. The CDR3 DNA sequence: TGTGCCAGCAGCTTACTGCGTAGCGGGAGCTCCAATGAGCAGTTCTTC. Its protein product is CASSLLRSGSSNEQFF. Based on the CDR3 plus reference TRBV11-2 and TRBJ2-1, the full variable domain is EAGVAQSPRYKIIEKRQSVAFWCNPISGHATLYWYQQILGQGPKLLIQFQNNGVVDDSQLPKDRFSAERLKGVDSTLKIQPAKLEDSAVYLCASSLLRSGSSNEQFFGPGTRLTVL.

This clonotype turned up a few times. The chain recombines TRBV7-2 with TRBJ2-2; 12 bases line up with TRBD2. The CDR3 is made up of 19 amino acids. Germline V lookup: CDR1 SGHTA, CDR2 FQGNSA. V lost 2 bases and J lost 8; bases outside the gene matches: 15. The CDR3 loop reads CASSLRGLGLAGGPGELFF. The CDR3 DNA reads TGTGCCAGCAGCTTACGGGGCTTAGGTCTAGCGGGAGGGCCGGGGGAGCTGTTTTTT. The full variable domain, its missing parts supplied by reference TRBV7-2 and TRBJ2-2, is GAGVSQSPSNKVTEKGKDVELRCDPISGHTALYWYRQSLGQGLEFLIYFQGNSAPDKSGLPSDRFSAERTGGSVSTLTIQRTQQEDSAVYLCASSLRGLGLAGGPGELFFGEGSRLTVL.

This clonotype was detected ten times or more. This chain joins TRBV5-1 and TRBJ1-1; TRBD1 is a possible D gene (5 bases). This CDR3 spans 13 amino acids. Germline values: CDR1 SGHRS, CDR2 YFSETQ. V shed 4 bases and J shed 7 bases, with 14 bases lying between them. The CDR3 DNA is TGCGCCAGCAGCACCGGGGCCTTGGGTGAAGCTTTCTTT. Translating gives CASSTGALGEAFF.

This rearrangement joins TRBV7-2 to TRBJ1-2; 10 nucleotides align to TRBD1. Trimming removed 4 bases from V and 7 bases from J; junction bases left unmatched: 12. The CDR3 is made up of 16 amino acids. Germline CDR1 is SGHTA and CDR2 is FQGNSA. The DNA for the CDR3 is TGTGCCAGCAGCTCGAGGACAGGGGGTCTGGATCTTGGCTACACCTTC. Amino acids: CASSSRTGGLDLGYTF.

This clonotype was counted at least ten times. The chain carries TRBV7-9 and TRBJ2-1; no definite D call. This CDR3 spans 18 amino acids. CDR1 is SEHNR and CDR2 is FQNEAQ in the germline V gene (reference sequence). V was pared by 5 bases and J by 3 bases, with 23 bases between. The DNA for the CDR3 is TGTGCCAGCAGCCCCGAGGTTATAGCACCTAACTTCTACAATGAGCAGTTCTTC. Amino acid sequence: CASSPEVIAPNFYNEQFF. The full variable domain, rest sourced from reference TRBV7-9 and TRBJ2-1, is DTGVSQNPRHKITKRGQNVTFRCDPISEHNRLYWYRQTLGQGPEFLTYFQNEAQLEKSRLLSDRFSAERPKGSFSTLEIQRTEQGDSAMYLCASSPEVIAPNFYNEQFFGPGTRLTVL.

In this sample, this clonotype turned up many times. The chain employs TRBV5-1 and TRBJ2-3; 8 positions match TRBD1. V lost 4 bases and J lost 1; bases outside the gene matches: 8. The length of the CDR3 is 16 residues. Germline CDR1 SGHRS, CDR2 YFSETQ. In DNA, the CDR3 is TGCGCCAGCAGCACGCGACCGGGACAGGGCACAGATACGCAGTATTTT. Protein sequence: CASSTRPGQGTDTQYF.

This clonotype has more than one count but fewer than ten. The CDR3 sequence is CASSKTDYEQYF. CDR3 bases: TGTGCCAGTAGTAAAACGGACTACGAGCAGTACTTC. This sequence joins TRBV19 and TRBJ2-7; D is unresolved. Germline loops: CDR1 LNHDA, CDR2 SQIVND (reference sequence). V lost 4 bases, J lost 3 bases, and 7 bases lay in between. CDR3 length: 12 residues.